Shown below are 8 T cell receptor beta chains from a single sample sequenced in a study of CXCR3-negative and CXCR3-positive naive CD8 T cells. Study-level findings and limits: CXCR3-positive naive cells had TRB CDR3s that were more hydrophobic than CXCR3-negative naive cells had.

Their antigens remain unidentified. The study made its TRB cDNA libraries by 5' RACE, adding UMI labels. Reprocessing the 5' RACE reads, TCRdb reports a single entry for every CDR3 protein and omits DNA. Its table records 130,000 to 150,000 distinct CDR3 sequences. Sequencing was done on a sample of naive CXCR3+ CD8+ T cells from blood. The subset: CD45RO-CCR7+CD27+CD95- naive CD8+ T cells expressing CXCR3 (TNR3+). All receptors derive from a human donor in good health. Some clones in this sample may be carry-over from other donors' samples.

This chain's CDR3 is CASSSYISSYEQYF. The chain joins TRBV27 to TRBJ2-7. Per germline, CDR1 MNHEY and CDR2 SMNVEV (reference sequence). CDR3 length: 14 residues.

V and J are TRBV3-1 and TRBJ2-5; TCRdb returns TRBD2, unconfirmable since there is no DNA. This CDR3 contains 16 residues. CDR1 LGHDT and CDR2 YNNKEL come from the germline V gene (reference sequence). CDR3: CASSQVRGSGMETQYF.

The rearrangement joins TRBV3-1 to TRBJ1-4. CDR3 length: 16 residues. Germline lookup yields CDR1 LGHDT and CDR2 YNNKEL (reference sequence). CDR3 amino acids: CASSQASRGRREKLFF.

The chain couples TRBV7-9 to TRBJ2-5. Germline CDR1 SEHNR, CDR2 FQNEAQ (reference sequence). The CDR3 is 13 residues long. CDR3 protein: CASSFALQETQYF. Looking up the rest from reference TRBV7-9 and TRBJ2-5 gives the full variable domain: DTGVSQNPRHKITKRGQNVTFRCDPISEHNRLYWYRQTLGQGPEFLTYFQNEAQLEKSRLLSDRFSAERPKGSFSTLEIQRTEQGDSAMYLCASSFALQETQYFGPGTRLLVL.

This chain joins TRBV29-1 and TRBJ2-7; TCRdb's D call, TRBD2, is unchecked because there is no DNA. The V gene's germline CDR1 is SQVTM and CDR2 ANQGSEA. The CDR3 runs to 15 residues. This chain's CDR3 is CSVEAGAGDVYEQYF.

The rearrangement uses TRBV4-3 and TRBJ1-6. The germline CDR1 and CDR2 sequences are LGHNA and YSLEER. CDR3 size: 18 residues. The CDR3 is CASSQEDSSGPNNSPLHF.

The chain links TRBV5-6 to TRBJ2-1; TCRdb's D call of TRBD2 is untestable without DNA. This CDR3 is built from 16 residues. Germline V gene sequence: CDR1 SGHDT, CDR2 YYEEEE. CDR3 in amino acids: CASSRPREKSYNEQFF.

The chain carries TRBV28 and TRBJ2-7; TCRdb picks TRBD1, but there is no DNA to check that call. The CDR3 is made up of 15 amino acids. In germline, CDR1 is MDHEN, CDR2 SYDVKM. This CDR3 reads CASSTRQIFIHEQYF.